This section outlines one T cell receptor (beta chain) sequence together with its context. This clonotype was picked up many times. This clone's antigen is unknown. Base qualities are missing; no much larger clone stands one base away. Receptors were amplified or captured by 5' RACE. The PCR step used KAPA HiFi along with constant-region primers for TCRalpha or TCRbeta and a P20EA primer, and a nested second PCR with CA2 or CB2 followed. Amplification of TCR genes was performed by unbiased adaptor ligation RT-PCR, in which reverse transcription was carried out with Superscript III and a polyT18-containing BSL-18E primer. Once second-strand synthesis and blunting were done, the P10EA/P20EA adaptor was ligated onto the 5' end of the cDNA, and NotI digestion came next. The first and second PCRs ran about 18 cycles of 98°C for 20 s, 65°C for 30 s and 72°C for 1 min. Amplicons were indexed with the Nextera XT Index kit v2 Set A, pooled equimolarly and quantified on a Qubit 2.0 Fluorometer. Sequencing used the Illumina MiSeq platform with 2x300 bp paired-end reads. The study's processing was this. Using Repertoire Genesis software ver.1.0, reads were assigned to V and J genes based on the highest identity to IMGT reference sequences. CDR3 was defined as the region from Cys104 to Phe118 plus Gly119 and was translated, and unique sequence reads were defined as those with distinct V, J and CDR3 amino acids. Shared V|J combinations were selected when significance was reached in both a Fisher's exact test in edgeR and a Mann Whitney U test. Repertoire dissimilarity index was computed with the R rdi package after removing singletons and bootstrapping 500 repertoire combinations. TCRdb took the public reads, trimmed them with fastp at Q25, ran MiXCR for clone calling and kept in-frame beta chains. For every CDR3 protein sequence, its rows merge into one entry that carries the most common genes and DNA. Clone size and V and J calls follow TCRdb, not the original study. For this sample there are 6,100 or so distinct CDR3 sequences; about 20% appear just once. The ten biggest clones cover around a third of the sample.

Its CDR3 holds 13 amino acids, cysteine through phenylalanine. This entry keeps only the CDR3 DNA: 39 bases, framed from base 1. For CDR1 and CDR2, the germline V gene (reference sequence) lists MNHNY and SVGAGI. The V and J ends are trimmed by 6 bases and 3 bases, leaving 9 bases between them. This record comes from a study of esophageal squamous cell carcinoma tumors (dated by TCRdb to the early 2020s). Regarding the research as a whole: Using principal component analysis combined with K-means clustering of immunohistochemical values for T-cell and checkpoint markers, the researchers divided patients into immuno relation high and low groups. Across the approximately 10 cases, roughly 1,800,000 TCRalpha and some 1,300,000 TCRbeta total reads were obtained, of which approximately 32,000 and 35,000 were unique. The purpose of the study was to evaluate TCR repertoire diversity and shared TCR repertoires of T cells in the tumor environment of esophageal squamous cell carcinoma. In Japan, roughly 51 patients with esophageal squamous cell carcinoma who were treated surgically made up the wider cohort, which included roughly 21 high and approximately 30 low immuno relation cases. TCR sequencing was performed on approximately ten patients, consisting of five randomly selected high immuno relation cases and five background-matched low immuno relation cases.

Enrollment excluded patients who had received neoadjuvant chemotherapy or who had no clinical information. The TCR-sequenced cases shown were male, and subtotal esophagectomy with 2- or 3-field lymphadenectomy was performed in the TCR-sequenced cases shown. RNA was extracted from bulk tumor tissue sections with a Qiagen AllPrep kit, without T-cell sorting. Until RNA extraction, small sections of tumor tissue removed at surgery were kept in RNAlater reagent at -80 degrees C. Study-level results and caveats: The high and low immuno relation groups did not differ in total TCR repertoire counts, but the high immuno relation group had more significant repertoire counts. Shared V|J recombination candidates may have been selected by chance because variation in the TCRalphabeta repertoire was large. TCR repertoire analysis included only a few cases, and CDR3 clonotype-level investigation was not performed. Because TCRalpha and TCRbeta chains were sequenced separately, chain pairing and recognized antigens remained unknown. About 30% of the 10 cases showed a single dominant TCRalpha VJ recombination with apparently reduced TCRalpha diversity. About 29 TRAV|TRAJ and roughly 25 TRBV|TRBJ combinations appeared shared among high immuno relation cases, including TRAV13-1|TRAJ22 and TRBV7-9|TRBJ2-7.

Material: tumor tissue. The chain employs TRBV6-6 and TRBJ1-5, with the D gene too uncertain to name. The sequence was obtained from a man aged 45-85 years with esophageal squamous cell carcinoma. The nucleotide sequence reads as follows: TGTGCCAGCAGCTTCAGTGACAATCAGCCCCAGCATTTT. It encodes CASSFSDNQPQHF.